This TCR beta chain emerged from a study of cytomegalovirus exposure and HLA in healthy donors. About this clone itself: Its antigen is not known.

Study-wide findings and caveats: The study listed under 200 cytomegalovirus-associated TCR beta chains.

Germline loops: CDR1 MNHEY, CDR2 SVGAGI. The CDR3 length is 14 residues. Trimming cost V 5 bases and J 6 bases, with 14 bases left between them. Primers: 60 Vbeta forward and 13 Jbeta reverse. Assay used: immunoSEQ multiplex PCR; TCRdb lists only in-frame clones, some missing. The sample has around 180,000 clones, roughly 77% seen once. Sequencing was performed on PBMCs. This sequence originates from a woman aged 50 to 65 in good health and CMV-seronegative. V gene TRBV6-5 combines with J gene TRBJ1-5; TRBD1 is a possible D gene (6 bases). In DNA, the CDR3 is TGTGCCAGCAGTCCCAGACAGGCCCGTCAGCCCCAGCATTTT. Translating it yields CASSPRQARQPQHF.